The 26 T cell receptor beta chains below all came from one sample that was sequenced in a study of cytomegalovirus exposure and HLA in healthy donors. 13 Jbeta primers and 60 Vbeta primers were used for the PCR. Generated by immunoSEQ multiplex PCR, the TCRdb table keeps only in-frame clones and is missing some. Altogether 82,000 or so clones are present, about a tenth being singletons, with the ten largest covering about 24%. What was sequenced was PBMCs. All receptors come from a man between 60 and 75 years old in good health and CMV-seropositive.

The table lists this clone with a few counts. This chain joins TRBV6-1 and TRBJ1-1, with D unresolved. Between the trimmed V and J ends, which lost 3 bases and 4 bases, there was a span of 12 bases. Germline V lookup: CDR1 MNHNS, CDR2 SASEGT. CDR3 length: 14 residues. The CDR3 is CASSEAQSLTEAFF. The CDR3 DNA reads TGTGCCAGCAGTGAGGCCCAGTCCCTCACTGAAGCTTTCTTT.

The gene calls are TRBV10-3 and TRBJ2-1; 7 bases are a match to TRBD2. Germline CDR1 and CDR2: ENHRY and SYGVKD. This CDR3 has 13 residues. Trimming took 2 bases from V and 10 from J; bases not matched to a gene: 5. For the CDR3, the DNA is TGTGCCATCAGTGAGATGGGAGGGTGGGAGCAGTTCTTC. Translated: CAISEMGGWEQFF.

The rearrangement links TRBV28 to TRBJ2-3, with TRBD2 matching over 7 bases. CDR1 and CDR2 (germline): MDHEN, SYDVKM. The ends lost 5 bases at V and 13 bases at J; junction bases unmatched: 18. There are 15 residues in the CDR3. The CDR3 sequence is CASSLPPSGGRIEYF. The CDR3 DNA follows: TGTGCCAGCAGTCTCCCGCCGTCCGGCGGGAGAATAGAGTATTTT.

The rearrangement uses TRBV6-1 and TRBJ2-2; 12 bases are a match to TRBD2. There are 15 residues in the CDR3. CDR1 is MNHNS and CDR2 is SASEGT in the germline V gene. The junction had 3 bases not matched to a gene; V was cut back by 5 bases and J by 5 bases. The CDR3 sequence is CASSILAGGTGELFF. CDR3 DNA: TGTGCCAGCAGTATACTAGCGGGAGGAACCGGGGAGCTGTTTTTT.

The chain uses TRBV19 and TRBJ2-2; unclear D gene. V was cut by 5 bases and J by 1 base, with 8 bases left in between. Germline V CDR1 and CDR2: LNHDA, SQIVND (reference sequence). The CDR3 is 14 amino acids. In DNA form, the CDR3 reads TGTGCCAGTAGTCATCCGGGGAACACCGGGGAGCTGTTTTTT. It codes for CASSHPGNTGELFF.

The CDR3 nucleotides read TGTGCCAGCAGCTTCTTCACAGATACGCAGTATTTT. This encodes CASSFFTDTQYF. The chain carries TRBV7-2 and TRBJ2-3; D unresolved. The germline CDR1 and CDR2 sequences are SGHTA and FQGNSA. V was shortened by 3 bases and J by 2 bases, with 3 bases between the two germline ends. The CDR3 is made up of 12 amino acids.

The chain uses TRBV11-2 and TRBJ2-3; TRBD2 matches at 11 bases. The J segment lost 0 bases and the V segment lost 0 bases, leaving 8 bases of the junction unmatched. Germline V CDR1 and CDR2: SGHAT, FQNNGV. The CDR3 is 19 amino acids. The CDR3 is CASSLDLGTSGSSTDTQYF. The CDR3 coding sequence is TGTGCCAGCAGCTTAGATCTAGGGACTAGCGGATCTAGCACAGATACGCAGTATTTT.

This clone was counted between two and nine times. The J gene is TRBJ2-7, the V gene TRBV6-1, with 8 bases aligning to TRBD2. Germline CDR1 and CDR2: MNHNS and SASEGT. V shed 1 base and J 4 bases; nucleotides not matched to a gene: 9. This CDR3 region has 16 residues. This CDR3 reads CASSEEYGTSEYEQYF. The CDR3 DNA reads TGTGCCAGCAGTGAAGAGTATGGGACTAGTGAGTACGAGCAGTACTTC.

This clone appeared a few times. The chain recombines TRBV10-3 with TRBJ2-1; perhaps TRBD2 as D (5 bases). Germline V lookup: CDR1 ENHRY, CDR2 SYGVKD. V lost 11 bases and J lost 8, with 16 bases in between. CDR3 length: 12 amino acids. CDR3 bases: TGTGCCGCGACCGGTCTAGCAGATGAGCAGTTCTTC. This encodes CAATGLADEQFF.

About this clone: At one end the junction does not follow the germline gene, possibly because of a read error. V is TRBV5-1 and J is TRBJ1-1, with 9 nucleotides matching TRBD1. Germline V gene lookup returns CDR1 SGHRS and CDR2 YFSETQ. This CDR3 spans 16 amino acids. The CDR3 protein is CDSSFRQGEMKTEAFF. The CDR3, as DNA: TGCGACAGCAGCTTCCGACAGGGGGAAATGAAAACTGAAGCTTTCTTC.

In this sample, this clone turned up a few times. This chain links TRBV7-3 with TRBJ2-5, with a tentative D call TRBD1 (6 bases). The CDR3 is 14 residues long. Germline CDR1 SGHTA, CDR2 FQGTGA. V shed 2 bases and J shed 3 bases, with 10 bases lying between them. Here the CDR3 DNA reads TGTGCCAGCAGCTTACATGGGGGCGAAGAGACCCAGTACTTC. Its protein product is CASSLHGGEETQYF.

The gene calls are TRBV6-1 and TRBJ2-1, with a weak D call TRBD2 (6 bases). V was clipped by 6 bases and J by 7 bases, with 22 bases between them. The germline CDR1 and CDR2 sequences are MNHNS and SASEGT. This CDR3 contains 16 residues. The CDR3 coding sequence is TGTGCCAGCAGAGAAATACCGGGACTGAAGAAGAATGAGCAGTTCTTC. Protein product: CASREIPGLKKNEQFF.

The rearrangement joins TRBV6-1 to TRBJ1-1; 7 nucleotides line up with TRBD1. The CDR3 spans 13 residues. Germline CDR1 and CDR2: MNHNS and SASEGT. Germline trimming cut 6 bases from V and 4 bases from J; bases unmatched to any gene: 5. Here the CDR3 DNA reads TGTGCCAGCAGCCAGGGGGGAGGCACTGAAGCTTTCTTT. It encodes CASSQGGGTEAFF.

This clone was detected only a few times. V and J are TRBV7-4 and TRBJ1-5; TRBD1 matches at 10 bases. J was trimmed by 7 bases and V by 4 bases; bases with no gene match: 7. This CDR3 region has 15 residues. Germline loops: CDR1 SGHVT, CDR2 SQSDAQ. CDR3 sequence reads: CASSSGQGVLQPQHF. CDR3 sequence (DNA): TGTGCCAGCAGCTCAGGACAGGGGGTTTTACAGCCCCAGCATTTT.

This clone was recorded a few times. The genes are TRBV30 and TRBJ2-5; D may be TRBD2 (7 bases). Germline V gene lookup returns CDR1 GTSNPN and CDR2 SVGIG (reference sequence). V was cut by 4 bases and J by 5 bases, with 17 bases left in between. This CDR3 comprises 14 residues. The CDR3 protein is CAWKGGWARETQYF. The CDR3, as DNA: TGTGCCTGGAAGGGGGGGTGGGCAAGGGAGACCCAGTACTTC. The whole variable domain, remainder taken from reference TRBV30 and TRBJ2-5, is SQTIHQWPATLVQPVGSPLSLECTVEGTSNPNLYWYRQAAGRGLQLLFYSVGIGQISSEVPQNLSASRPQDRQFILSSKKLLLSDSGFYLCAWKGGWARETQYFGPGTRLLVL.

The rearrangement joins TRBV5-8 to TRBJ1-2; D perhaps matches TRBD1 (6 bases). CDR1 is SGHTS and CDR2 is YDEGEE in the germline V gene. This CDR3 region has 15 residues. Trimming shortened V by 5 bases and J by 0 bases, and 14 bases separated the two germline ends. The CDR3, as DNA: TGTGCCAGCAGACACCGGGACACAGCTAACTATGGCTACACCTTC. Its protein is CASRHRDTANYGYTF.

The chain links TRBV5-1 to TRBJ2-3; 7 bases match TRBD1. The CDR3 is 16 amino acids. Germline V CDR1 and CDR2: SGHRS, YFSETQ. V was pared by 2 bases and J by 6 bases, with 12 bases of the junction left unmatched. The CDR3 loop is CASSFTPGRGLDTQYF. The CDR3 DNA reads as TGCGCCAGCAGCTTCACCCCGGGCAGGGGGTTGGATACGCAGTATTTT.

This clone was detected only a few times. This CDR3 fails to terminate in the conserved phenylalanine or tryptophan, so it likely reflects a read error. This chain connects TRBV5-1 to TRBJ1-6; 7 bases line up with TRBD1. V lost 0 bases, J lost 7 bases, and 4 bases stayed unmatched. Germline CDR1 reads SGHRS; CDR2 reads YFSETQ. The CDR3 spans 15 residues. Here the CDR3 reads CASSLAGQENSPLHS. CDR3 in DNA: TGCGCCAGCAGCTTGGCCGGACAGGAGAATTCACCCCTCCACTCT.

Only a few counts were recorded for this clone. The chain combines TRBV9 with TRBJ2-7; weak D call: TRBD2 (5 bases). The CDR3 has 13 amino acids. Trimming took off 3 bases at V and 0 bases at J, with 7 bases between the two ends. CDR1 and CDR2 from the germline V gene are SGDLS and YYNGEE. The CDR3 bases are TGTGCCAGCAGCGACGGGGTCTCCTACGAGCAGTACTTC. This gives the protein CASSDGVSYEQYF. The variable domain in full, with the rest retrieved from reference TRBV9 and TRBJ2-7, is DSGVTQTPKHLITATGQRVTLRCSPRSGDLSVYWYQQSLDQGLQFLIQYYNGEERAKGNILERFSAQQFPDLHSELNLSSLELGDSALYFCASSDGVSYEQYFGPGTRLTVT.

The table lists this clone with a few counts. The chain links TRBV18 to TRBJ2-3; TRBD2 matches at 10 bases. The ends lost 3 bases at V and 5 bases at J; junction bases unmatched: 5. Germline V gene lookup returns CDR1 KGHSH and CDR2 LQKENI. The CDR3 is 15 amino acids. The CDR3 DNA follows: TGTGCCAGCTCACCTTCCGGGACTAGCGTAGATACGCAGTATTTT. Its translation is CASSPSGTSVDTQYF.

The chain combines TRBV6-4 with TRBJ2-7, with TRBD2 matching 7 bases. The CDR3 loop spans 11 amino acids. The junction had 2 bases not matched to a gene; V was cut back by 7 bases and J by 5 bases. Germline assignment: CDR1 MRHNA and CDR2 SNTAGT. CDR3 amino acids: CASNREDEQYV. DNA for the CDR3: TGTGCCAGCAATCGGGAGGACGAGCAGTACGTC.

This clone was counted a few times. The rearrangement uses TRBV18 and TRBJ2-2; tentatively, D is TRBD1 (5 bases). The V and J ends lost 1 base and 4 bases respectively, with 10 bases between them. Germline V gene sequence: CDR1 KGHSH, CDR2 LQKENI. The CDR3 sequence is 15 residues long. The CDR3 spells CASSPLVGPTGELFF. CDR3 bases: TGTGCCAGCTCACCACTCGTGGGGCCCACCGGGGAGCTGTTTTTT. The whole variable domain, filled in from reference TRBV18 and TRBJ2-2, reads NAGVMQNPRHLVRRRGQEARLRCSPMKGHSHVYWYRQLPEEGLKFMVYLQKENIIDESGMPKERFSAEFPKEGPSILRIQQVVRGDSAAYFCASSPLVGPTGELFFGEGSRLTVL.

The V and J genes are TRBV6-5 and TRBJ2-3, with a possible D match to TRBD2 (7 bases). CDR3 length: 14 amino acids. Looked up from germline, CDR1 is MNHEY and CDR2 is SVGAGI. Trimming removed 7 bases from V and 2 bases from J, with 13 bases in between. As DNA, the CDR3 is TGTGCCAGCAAGAGGGGGGGAATCACAGATACGCAGTATTTT. Translated, it gives CASKRGGITDTQYF.

This clone has more than one count but fewer than ten. The chain links TRBV6-1 to TRBJ1-5; D perhaps matches TRBD1 (6 bases). CDR3 size: 16 residues. V lost 3 bases and J lost 7, with 19 bases in between. Germline V CDR1 and CDR2: MNHNS, SASEGT. CDR3 protein: CASSDSLDSLWQPQHF. The CDR3 nucleotides read TGTGCCAGCAGTGATTCCCTGGACAGTCTTTGGCAGCCCCAGCATTTT.

The table lists this clone with a few counts. The chain has TRBV10-3 and TRBJ2-7; D possibly corresponds to TRBD1 (5 bases). CDR1 is ENHRY, CDR2 SYGVKD, per germline. V was cut by 3 bases and J by 0 bases, with 12 bases left in between. The CDR3 is 15 amino acids. The DNA of the CDR3 is TGTGCCATCAGTGAAGTTCAGGACACCTCCTACGAGCAGTACTTC. Its translation: CAISEVQDTSYEQYF.

The V gene is TRBV7-9, the J gene TRBJ2-5; D ambiguous. The last part of the DNA fits TRBJ2-7 better; the J call may be wrong. This CDR3 is built from 14 residues. Germline V lookup: CDR1 SEHNR, CDR2 FQNEAQ (reference sequence). CDR3 DNA sequence: TGTGCCAGCAGCAGACCCTCAGGCTCCTACGAGCAGTACTTC. This translates into CASSRPSGSYEQYF.